The 18 T cell receptor beta chains given below trace back to one sample, sequenced in a study of blood T cell repertoires in COVID-19. Assay used: immunoSEQ multiplex PCR; TCRdb lists only in-frame clones, some missing. The sample carries 190,000 or so clones, 87% recorded once. The material sequenced was PBMCs or T cells enriched from blood (not recorded which). The receptors stem from a woman aged 30 to 39 who had recovered from COVID-19.

J is TRBJ2-1 and V is TRBV4-3; maybe TRBD2 (6 bases). The V gene lost 4 bases and the J gene lost 6 bases, with 13 bases spanning the gap. This CDR3 is 14 amino acids long. Germline CDR1 and CDR2: LGHNA and YSLEER. The CDR3 DNA sequence: TGCGCCAGCAGCCTCCGGGGGATAGTCAATGAGCAGTTCTTC. Amino acids: CASSLRGIVNEQFF.

The CDR3 DNA sequence: TGTGCCAGCAGCGTCACGAGAGACACTGAAGCTTTCTTT. This codes for CASSVTRDTEAFF. The rearrangement uses TRBV7-3 and TRBJ1-1; D unresolved. Germline assignment: CDR1 SGHTA and CDR2 FQGTGA. Trimming took 5 bases from V and 3 from J, leaving 10 bases between them. CDR3 length: 13 residues.

The CDR3 protein is CSVASSGANVLTF. The DNA for the CDR3 is TGCAGCGTGGCCTCCTCTGGGGCCAACGTCCTGACTTTC. The chain employs TRBV29-1 and TRBJ2-6; D remains unclear. CDR1 is SQVTM and CDR2 is ANQGSEA in the germline V gene. V was clipped by 6 bases and J by 0 bases, with 6 bases between them. The CDR3 length is 13 residues.

The chain combines TRBV7-9 with TRBJ2-7; D perhaps matches TRBD2 (6 bases). The germline V gene encodes CDR1 SEHNR and CDR2 FQNEAQ (reference sequence). The CDR3 has 19 residues. The germline V and J ends were trimmed by 0 bases and 0 bases, with 21 bases remaining between them. The CDR3 nucleotides are TGTGCCAGCAGCTTAGCCTCCGGGCCCCTAGCGAGCTACTCCTACGAGCAGTACTTC. Translated, it gives CASSLASGPLASYSYEQYF.

The chain recombines TRBV5-6 with TRBJ1-5, with a possible D match to TRBD1 (5 bases). The germline V and J ends were trimmed by 2 bases and 0 bases, with 15 bases remaining between them. The germline CDR1 and CDR2 sequences are SGHDT and YYEEEE. This CDR3 region has 17 residues. The CDR3 nucleotides read TGTGCCAGCAGCTTTAGGAGGGGTGGCGGTAGCAATCAGCCCCAGCATTTT. Translation gives CASSFRRGGGSNQPQHF.

This clone has a single count. The chain is built from TRBV7-2 and TRBJ2-7, with unresolved D. V gave up 7 bases and J gave up 4 bases, with 17 bases separating them. The germline CDR1 and CDR2 sequences are SGHTA and FQGNSA. The CDR3 is 14 residues long. The CDR3 here is CASNPAVDTYEQYF. For the CDR3, the DNA is TGTGCCAGCAACCCCGCGGTGGATACTTACGAGCAGTACTTC.

The chain combines TRBV4-3 with TRBJ1-5, with 7 nucleotides matching TRBD1. Germline assignment: CDR1 LGHNA and CDR2 YSLEER. V shed 4 bases and J 5 bases; nucleotides not matched to a gene: 8. The CDR3 sequence is 15 residues long. CDR3: CASSPQGRGHQPQHF. CDR3 in DNA: TGCGCCAGCAGCCCACAGGGAAGGGGGCATCAGCCCCAGCATTTT.

The genes are TRBV28 and TRBJ2-5; 9 bases are a match to TRBD2. The ends lost 3 bases at V and 5 bases at J; junction bases unmatched: 10. Germline lookup yields CDR1 MDHEN and CDR2 SYDVKM. This CDR3 is 16 amino acids long. The CDR3 DNA follows: TGTGCCAGCAGTTTTTGGAGTAGCGGGGGCCGGGAGACCCAGTACTTC. Translation: CASSFWSSGGRETQYF.

J is TRBJ2-4 and V is TRBV2; TRBD1 might be the D (5 bases). V was clipped by 7 bases and J by 7 bases, with 11 bases between them. Germline assignment: CDR1 SNHLY and CDR2 FYNNEI. The CDR3 length is 12 residues. This CDR3 is CASIGAANIQYF. In nucleotides, the CDR3 is TGTGCCAGCATAGGGGCGGCGAACATTCAGTACTTC. Together with reference TRBV2 and TRBJ2-4, the CDR3 gives the full variable domain: EPEVTQTPSHQVTQMGQEVILRCVPISNHLYFYWYRQILGQKVEFLVSFYNNEISEKSEIFDDQFSVERPDGSNFTLKIRSTKLEDSAMYFCASIGAANIQYFGAGTRLSVL.

In this sample, this clone turned up a few times. This sequence joins TRBV9 and TRBJ2-2; a possible D gene is TRBD1 (6 bases). Trimming shortened V by 1 base and J by 5 bases, and 6 bases separated the two germline ends. Germline CDR1 is SGDLS and CDR2 is YYNGEE. The length of the CDR3 is 13 residues. CDR3 sequence (DNA): TGTGCCAGCAGCGTACAGGGGACCGGGGAGCTGTTTTTT. Amino acid sequence: CASSVQGTGELFF.

This chain links TRBV9 with TRBJ2-3; the D gene is possibly TRBD1 (5 bases). Between the trimmed V and J ends, which lost 4 bases and 0 bases, there was a span of 6 bases. Germline assignment: CDR1 SGDLS and CDR2 YYNGEE. This CDR3 is built from 13 residues. The CDR3 nucleotides are TGTGCCAGCAGCCGACAGAGCACAGATACGCAGTATTTT. Protein product: CASSRQSTDTQYF.

The chain combines TRBV6-2 or TRBV6-3 with TRBJ1-5; TRBD1 matches 8 bases. The CDR3 is 17 residues long. V was pared by 2 bases and J by 1 base, with 7 bases of the junction left unmatched. Germline lookup yields CDR1 MNHEY and CDR2 SVGEGT. CDR3 amino acids: CASSYGRGRVSNQPQHF. The DNA of the CDR3 is TGTGCCAGCAGTTACGGCAGGGGGCGGGTCAGCAATCAGCCCCAGCATTTT.

V and J are TRBV27 and TRBJ2-1; TRBD1 matches 10 bases. Germline loops: CDR1 MNHEY, CDR2 SMNVEV (reference sequence). Trimming removed 5 bases from V and 7 bases from J; junction bases left unmatched: 14. The length of the CDR3 is 17 residues. Here the CDR3 DNA reads TGTGCCAGCAGTCGCGGGACAGGGGCTCAATTCGGGAATGAGCAGTTCTTC. It codes for CASSRGTGAQFGNEQFF.

V gene TRBV11-1 combines with J gene TRBJ1-1; D is uncertain. CDR1 is SGHAT and CDR2 is FQDESV in the germline V gene (reference sequence). V lost 4 bases to trimming and J lost 1 base, with 16 bases between them. This CDR3 region has 16 residues. The CDR3 DNA is TGTGCCAGCAGCTCTTTACTGGGCTTCAAGAACACTGAAGCTTTCTTT. As protein: CASSSLLGFKNTEAFF.

V and J are TRBV5-1 and TRBJ2-3, with TRBD1 as a possible D gene (5 bases). CDR3 length equals 15 residues. The V end lost 0 bases, the J end lost 3 bases, and 11 bases lay between the germline ends. Per the germline V gene, CDR1 is SGHRS and CDR2 is YFSETQ. The CDR3 reads CASSLAVQGTDTQYF. The CDR3 DNA follows: TGCGCCAGCAGCTTGGCGGTCCAGGGTACAGATACGCAGTATTTT. Using reference TRBV5-1 and TRBJ2-3 for the parts outside the CDR3, the full variable domain is KAGVTQTPRYLIKTRGQQVTLSCSPISGHRSVSWYQQTPGQGLQFLFEYFSETQRNKGNFPGRFSGRQFSNSRSEMNVSTLELGDSALYLCASSLAVQGTDTQYFGPGTRLTVL.

This chain links TRBV7-3 with TRBJ1-6, with no clear D. V shed 2 bases and J shed 10 bases, with 15 bases lying between them. This CDR3 is built from 15 residues. The germline gives CDR1 SGHTA, CDR2 FQGTGA. CDR3 nucleotides: TGTGCCAGCAGCTTAGTCCCGGGATTAGGATCACCCCTCCACTTT. This encodes CASSLVPGLGSPLHF. Full variable domain (outside the CDR3, taken from reference TRBV7-3 and TRBJ1-6): GAGVSQTPSNKVTEKGKYVELRCDPISGHTALYWYRQSLGQGPEFLIYFQGTGAADDSGLPNDRFFAVRPEGSVSTLKIQRTERGDSAVYLCASSLVPGLGSPLHFGNGTRLTVT.

The CDR3 DNA follows: TGTGCCAGCAGCGGGGGAATGGACAGTCAATCTAATTCACCCCTCCACTTT. Its protein is CASSGGMDSQSNSPLHF. This sequence joins TRBV9 and TRBJ1-6; a possible D gene is TRBD1 (6 bases). CDR1 is SGDLS, CDR2 YYNGEE, per germline. V shed 3 bases and J shed 6 bases, with 19 bases lying between them. There are 17 residues in the CDR3.

This chain uses TRBV7-2 with TRBJ1-6, with D maybe TRBD1 (5 bases). V dropped 5 bases and J dropped 9 bases, with 11 bases sitting between them. This CDR3 is built from 13 residues. CDR1 is SGHTA and CDR2 is FQGNSA in the germline V gene. The CDR3 DNA follows: TGTGCCAGCAGCCCCCGACAGACTTCACCCCTCCACTTT. Protein sequence: CASSPRQTSPLHF. Combining the CDR3 with reference TRBV7-2 and TRBJ1-6 gives the whole variable domain GAGVSQSPSNKVTEKGKDVELRCDPISGHTALYWYRQSLGQGLEFLIYFQGNSAPDKSGLPSDRFSAERTGGSVSTLTIQRTQQEDSAVYLCASSPRQTSPLHFGNGTRLTVT.